The clone carrying this TCR beta chain came up many times. Its antigen is unidentified. TCRdb re-called the multiplex PCR reads with MiXCR, one entry per CDR3 protein. The sample has some 150,000 distinct CDR3 sequences, approximately 20% seen once. Germline CDR1 and CDR2: DFQATT and SNEGSKA (reference sequence). The CDR3 contains 13 residues. V was cut by 4 bases and J by 2 bases, with 10 bases left in between. Breast cancer patients provided tissue from their axillary draining lymph nodes. This sample was included in a study of breast tumors, draining lymph nodes, adjacent tissues. General study findings and limits: Findings are consistent with lymph node origin and intratumoral expansion of most tumor T cells. Tumor and nontumor repertoires were significantly more similar in luminal-like than in basal-like breast cancer. The lymph node origin of tumor T cells was framed as consistent with a hypothesis, not demonstrated.

Sequenced sample: axillary lymph node tissue. This receptor was identified in a female donor with breast cancer. Some clones in this sample may be carry-over from other donors' samples. This chain uses TRBV20-1 with TRBJ2-3, with a tentative D call TRBD1 (5 bases). The CDR3 loop is CSATGRVTDTQYF. The CDR3 nucleotides are TGCAGTGCTACGGGCAGGGTCACAGATACGCAGTATTTT.